Sequencing of this TCR beta chain was carried out in a study of blood T cells in healthy people across ages. Trimming pared 4 bases from V and 0 bases from J, leaving 21 bases between. The germline V gene encodes CDR1 SGHTA and CDR2 FQGNSA. The CDR3 extends over 18 amino acids. PCR was performed a second time for roughly 7 to 11 cycles using a sample-barcoded 5' primer and a J-beta primer mix. From the 5' RACE reads, TCRdb called clonotypes with MiXCR, one entry per CDR3 protein. The sample shows fewer than 1 million distinct CDR3 sequences, 44% of them seen only once. The J gene is TRBJ2-5, the V gene TRBV7-2; D unclear. This receptor was taken from a man aged 55 to 70 in good health. What was sequenced was blood. The CDR3 DNA sequence: TGTGCCAGCAGCTCCCAACCACCAACCCTTTCATACCAAGAGACCCAGTACTTC. It encodes CASSSQPPTLSYQETQYF.